The sequence of this TCR beta chain was determined in a study of beta chain features in type 1 diabetes. Across the study: Healthy donors resembled patients in age, gender and cell yields. Across every sample, roughly 100 million sorted cells were examined in total.

On this clone itself: Its antigen remains unknown.

The sequenced template was cDNA made from the entire isolated RNA. Clones were read by immunoSEQ multiplex PCR, and TCRdb kept only the in-frame ones, dropping some. The data hold approximately 280,000 clones, with approximately 16% observed a single time. The study's findings and limits: Across patients, naive, central memory and Treg TCRB repertoires exhibited apparently greater similarity than was observed across healthy donors. These data did not resolve whether HLA type affects TCRB rearrangement. TCRB CDR3 length was moderately but significantly reduced in all four CD4+ subsets of Type 1 diabetes patients.

Per germline, CDR1 LNHDA and CDR2 SQIVND (reference sequence). There are 16 residues in the CDR3. Deletions cut 3 bases from V and 3 bases from J, with 15 bases between. The specimen sequenced was naive CD4+ T cells from blood. The rearrangement joins TRBV19 to TRBJ2-4, with a possible D match to TRBD2 (5 bases). The source of this sequence is a man between 18 and 35 years old with type 1 diabetes. In nucleotides, the CDR3 is TGTGCCAGTAGTATGAGCGGAAGACAACTCAAAAACATTCAGTACTTC. Protein: CASSMSGRQLKNIQYF.